These T cell receptor beta chains were read from a single sample in a study of CD8+ T cells in alopecia areata. Sequencing used immunoSEQ multiplex PCR; TCRdb keeps in-frame clones, though not all of them. The sample shows 150,000 to 200,000 clones, 58% of them seen only once. This specimen was CD4+ T cells sorted from blood, taken between weeks 55 and 70, from a patient treated with tofacitinib. The source of these receptors is a human donor with alopecia areata. CDR3s include the opening cysteine and the closing phenylalanine or tryptophan. D genes are given only for firm matches. Only some rows state a clone size, as once, few, many or a class for expanded clones.

TRBV5-1,14,NA,TRBD1,TRBJ1-1,CASSLVQGITEAFF,TGCGCCAGCAGCTTGGTACAGGGGATTACTGAAGCTTTCTTT
TRBV5-4,12,NA,NA,TRBJ2-5,CASSELQETQYF,TGTGCCAGCAGCGAATTACAAGAGACCCAGTACTTC
TRBV5-6,13,NA,NA,TRBJ2-5,CASSLKTRETQYF,TGTGCCAGCAGCTTGAAAACCCGGGAGACCCAGTACTTC
TRBV5-6,14,NA,NA,TRBJ2-1,CASSLIAVYNEQFF,TGTGCCAGCAGCTTAATCGCGGTGTACAATGAGCAGTTCTTC
TRBV4-1,16,NA,NA,TRBJ2-4,CASSRTNRDAKNIQYF,TGCGCCAGCAGCCGAACCAACAGGGACGCCAAAAACATTCAGTACTTC
TRBV5-1,17,few,NA,TRBJ2-3,CASSLVRRGASTDTQYF,TGCGCCAGCAGCTTGGTCAGACGGGGGGCGAGTACAGATACGCAGTATTTT
TRBV27,15,NA,NA,TRBJ1-2,CASRRLDILNYGYTF,TGTGCCAGCAGACGCCTTGACATACTCAACTATGGCTACACCTTC
TRBV30,15,NA,NA,TRBJ1-5,CAWEKPGLSDQPQHF,TGTGCCTGGGAGAAGCCCGGACTAAGCGATCAGCCCCAGCATTTT
TRBV18,14,NA,NA,TRBJ2-7,CASSPPTARYEQYF,TGTGCCAGCTCACCTCCGACAGCCCGCTACGAGCAGTACTTC
TRBV25-1,14,NA,NA,TRBJ2-7,CASSERQPYREQYF,TGTGCCAGCAGTGAGCGACAGCCTTACCGGGAGCAGTACTTC
TRBV2,13,NA,NA,TRBJ2-5,CASSLGARETQYF,TGTGCCAGCAGTCTTGGGGCTAGGGAGACCCAGTACTTC
TRBV6-1,14,NA,TRBD2,TRBJ2-3,CASRRGTNTDTQYF,TGTGCCAGCAGACGCGGGACTAACACAGATACGCAGTATTTT
TRBV4-1,15,NA,NA,TRBJ2-1,CASSRPGGAQNEQFF,TGCGCCAGCAGTCGTCCTGGGGGCGCGCAAAATGAGCAGTTCTTC
TRBV7-2,16,NA,TRBD1,TRBJ2-4,CASSLTGGRAKNIQYF,TGTGCCAGCAGCTTAACAGGGGGGAGGGCCAAAAACATTCAGTACTTC
TRBV4-2,13,NA,NA,TRBJ1-1,CASSQGLGTEAFF,TGTGCCAGCAGCCAAGGGTTGGGGACAGAAGCTTTCTTT
TRBV4-1,15,NA,NA,TRBJ2-1,CASSQDGEVGDEQFF,TGCGCCAGCAGCCAAGATGGTGAGGTAGGGGATGAGCAGTTCTTC
TRBV5-1,15,once,TRBD2,TRBJ2-5,CASSLGLAGAETQYF,TGCGCCAGCAGCTTGGGACTAGCGGGGGCAGAGACCCAGTACTTC
TRBV19,12,few,TRBD1,TRBJ1-1,CATRQGSTEAFF,TGTGCCACCCGACAGGGAAGCACTGAAGCTTTCTTT
TRBV6-5,15,NA,TRBD1,TRBJ2-1,CASTSTGGGNNEQFF,TGTGCCAGCACCTCGACAGGGGGCGGTAACAATGAGCAGTTCTTC
TRBV9,15,NA,TRBD1,TRBJ1-2,CASTHQTGDNYGYTF,TGTGCCAGCACCCACCAGACAGGGGATAACTATGGCTACACCTTC
TRBV10-3,13,few,NA,TRBJ1-2,CAISESLGYGYTF,TGTGCCATCAGTGAGTCTCTAGGATATGGCTACACCTTC
TRBV30,15,NA,NA,TRBJ1-4,CAWSAGQQGNEKLFF,TGTGCCTGGAGTGCGGGACAACAGGGAAATGAAAAACTGTTTTTT
TRBV10-3,16,few,NA,TRBJ2-2,CAIQGRSGANTGELFF,TGTGCCATCCAGGGGAGGTCGGGGGCGAACACCGGGGAGCTGTTTTTT
TRBV2,14,NA,NA,TRBJ2-7,CASSAGQYYYEQYF,TGTGCCAGCAGCGCGGGACAGTATTACTACGAGCAGTACTTC
TRBV29-1,13,few,NA,TRBJ1-2,CSVEAVRAYGYTF,TGCAGCGTTGAAGCAGTAAGGGCCTATGGCTACACCTTC
TRBV2,13,few,TRBD1,TRBJ2-7,CASRTGQGYEQYF,TGTGCCAGCCGGACCGGACAGGGATACGAGCAGTACTTC
TRBV29-1,14,NA,NA,TRBJ1-1,CSVEDPVGNTEAFF,TGCAGCGTTGAAGATCCCGTGGGTAACACTGAAGCTTTCTTT
TRBV6-5,12,NA,NA,TRBJ1-1,CASSSNSREAFF,TGTGCCAGCAGTTCGAATTCGCGTGAAGCTTTCTTT
TRBV4-1,17,NA,NA,TRBJ2-3,CASSQPSRGKVKDTQYF,TGCGCCAGCAGCCAACCCTCCAGGGGAAAGGTTAAAGATACGCAGTATTTT
TRBV6-6,14,NA,NA,TRBJ2-7,CASRDPGPYYEQYF,TGTGCCAGCAGGGACCCGGGACCTTACTACGAGCAGTACTTC
TRBV29-1,17,NA,NA,TRBJ2-6,CSVEHRQENSGANVLTF,TGCAGCGTTGAGCATAGACAGGAGAACTCTGGGGCCAACGTCCTGACTTTC
TRBV5-1,17,once,TRBD1,TRBJ2-7,CASSLGWVGQGSYEQYF,TGCGCCAGCAGCTTGGGCTGGGTGGGACAGGGATCCTACGAGCAGTACTTC
TRBV10-3,14,NA,TRBD2,TRBJ2-7,CAIRTGLADYEQYF,TGTGCCATCAGGACGGGACTAGCGGACTACGAGCAGTACTTC
TRBV6-5,13,NA,NA,TRBJ1-2,CASSLGNNYGYTF,TGTGCCAGCAGTCTAGGGAATAACTATGGCTACACCTTC
TRBV7-2,12,few,NA,TRBJ2-1,CASKLGVNEQFF,TGTGCCAGCAAGTTAGGGGTCAATGAGCAGTTCTTC
TRBV4-2,14,NA,NA,TRBJ1-1,CASSQERGPGEAFF,TGTGCCAGCAGCCAAGAGAGGGGACCGGGTGAAGCTTTCTTT
TRBV19,11,NA,NA,TRBJ2-2,CATATFGELFF,TGTGCCACTGCGACTTTTGGGGAGCTGTTTTTT
TRBV2,12,NA,NA,TRBJ1-1,CASREGTTEAFF,TGTGCCAGCAGGGAGGGGACCACTGAAGCTTTCTTT
TRBV12-5,14,few,NA,TRBJ1-4,CASGLGQLNEKLFF,TGTGCTAGTGGTTTGGGACAGCTTAATGAAAAACTGTTTTTT
TRBV2,13,NA,TRBD2,TRBJ2-3,CASSREGTDTQYF,TGTGCCAGCAGTCGGGAGGGCACAGATACGCAGTATTTT
TRBV5-1,14,NA,NA,TRBJ1-2,CASSLDRANYGYTF,TGCGCCAGCAGCTTGGACAGAGCTAACTATGGCTACACCTTC
TRBV5-1,18,NA,TRBD1,TRBJ1-1,CASFSRPRTGKLNTEAFF,TGCGCCAGCTTTTCCCGCCCTCGGACAGGGAAATTGAACACTGAAGCTTTCTTT
TRBV27,14,NA,NA,TRBJ1-5,CASSLLGGTQPQHF,TGTGCCAGCAGTTTGTTGGGGGGGACTCAGCCCCAGCATTTT
TRBV29-1,13,NA,NA,TRBJ1-1,CSVDGGMNTEAFF,TGCAGCGTTGACGGCGGGATGAACACTGAAGCTTTCTTT
TRBV7-9,14,NA,TRBD2,TRBJ2-3,CASSFVGGTDTQYF,TGTGCCAGCAGCTTCGTGGGGGGGACAGATACGCAGTATTTT
TRBV5-1,15,NA,TRBD2,TRBJ2-3,CASSFSGVSTDTQYF,TGCGCCAGCAGCTTTAGCGGGGTGTCCACAGATACGCAGTATTTT
TRBV27,15,NA,TRBD1,TRBJ2-3,CASSPRGQSTDTQYF,TGTGCCAGCAGTCCCAGGGGGCAGAGCACGGATACGCAGTATTTT
TRBV18,15,NA,TRBD1,TRBJ2-1,CASSPPGTGVGEQFF,TGTGCCAGCTCACCACCCGGGACAGGGGTGGGTGAGCAGTTCTTC
TRBV6-6,13,NA,TRBD1,TRBJ1-2,CASDGTGGYGYTF,TGTGCCAGTGACGGGACAGGGGGCTATGGCTACACCTTC
TRBV6-5,14,NA,NA,TRBJ1-1,CASSYLGDNTEAFF,TGTGCCAGCAGTTACCTGGGTGATAACACTGAAGCTTTCTTT
TRBV5-8,14,NA,TRBD1,TRBJ2-7,CASSLGQGVYEQYF,TGTGCCAGCAGCTTGGGACAGGGGGTCTACGAGCAGTACTTC
TRBV30,12,many,NA,TRBJ2-3,CAWSTVKGTQYF,TGTGCCTGGAGTACAGTAAAGGGTACGCAGTATTTT
TRBV9,13,NA,NA,TRBJ1-1,CASSVEVNTEAFF,TGTGCCAGCAGCGTAGAAGTGAACACTGAAGCTTTCTTT